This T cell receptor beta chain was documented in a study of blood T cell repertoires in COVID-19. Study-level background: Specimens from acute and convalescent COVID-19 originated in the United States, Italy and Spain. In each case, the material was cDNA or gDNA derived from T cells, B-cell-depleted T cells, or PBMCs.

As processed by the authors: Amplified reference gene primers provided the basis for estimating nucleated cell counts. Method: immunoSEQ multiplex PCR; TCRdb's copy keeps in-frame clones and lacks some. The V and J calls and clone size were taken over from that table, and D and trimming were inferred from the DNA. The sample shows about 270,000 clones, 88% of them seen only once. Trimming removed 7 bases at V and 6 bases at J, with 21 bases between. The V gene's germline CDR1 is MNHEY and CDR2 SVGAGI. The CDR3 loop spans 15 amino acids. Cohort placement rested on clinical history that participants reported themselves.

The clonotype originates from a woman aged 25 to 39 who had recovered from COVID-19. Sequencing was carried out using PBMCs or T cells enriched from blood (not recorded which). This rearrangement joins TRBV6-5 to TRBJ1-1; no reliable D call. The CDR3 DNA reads TGTGCCAGCAACCCCTCGGGATCCGTTGGGTCTGAAGCTTTCTTT. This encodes CASNPSGSVGSEAFF.